This TCR beta chain derives from a study of blood T cells in healthy people across ages. Regarding this clonotype: The antigen is not known.

The use of a sample-barcoded 5' primer and a J-beta primer mix characterized a second PCR of about 6 to 11 cycles. TCRdb re-analysed the 5' RACE reads in MiXCR, keeping a single row per CDR3 protein. The sample has 450,000 to 700,000 distinct CDR3 sequences; approximately 27% are singletons. The J segment lost 3 bases and the V segment lost 3 bases, leaving 12 bases of the junction unmatched. Germline V gene lookup returns CDR1 SGHRS and CDR2 YFSETQ. The CDR3 extends over 16 amino acids. Findings and caveats of the study: In older individuals, TCR beta diversity per million T cells was lower, falling roughly linearly with age.

The origin of this receptor is an older woman in good health. Source material: blood. This chain connects TRBV5-1 to TRBJ2-7; 7 nucleotides match TRBD1. The DNA for the CDR3 is TGCGCCAGCAGCTCACTTTTCAACCGGGACAGCTACGAGCAGTACTTC. Translating it yields CASSSLFNRDSYEQYF.